The following is a TCR beta chain sequence with its context. The antigen remains unidentified. Trimming removed 0 bases from V and 9 bases from J; junction bases left unmatched: 11. Per the germline V gene, CDR1 is SGDLS and CDR2 is YYNGEE. There are 16 residues in the CDR3. The data belong to a study of shared clonotypes between healthy human individuals. The authors split each subset's genomic DNA evenly across several immunoSEQ plates. The protocol was immunoSEQ multiplex PCR, while the TCRdb copy is restricted to in-frame clones and leaves out a portion. The sample includes 1.4 million to 1.5 million clones, approximately 96% of them seen just once. Study-wide results and limits: Against clonotypes common to all four donors, non-shared ones had lower generation probabilities. Clonotype sharing among donors likely depends on sequencing depth.

Material for sequencing was naive CD4+ T cells sorted from blood. Subset here: CD45RA+ positively selected. This clonotype was obtained from a man aged 25 to 40 in good health. The chain is built from TRBV9 and TRBJ2-1; TRBD2 agrees at 8 bases. The CDR3 is CASSVGSGSSWFEQFF. CDR3 in DNA: TGTGCCAGCAGCGTAGGAAGCGGGAGTTCGTGGTTTGAGCAGTTCTTC.